This T cell receptor (beta chain) came from a study of cytomegalovirus exposure and HLA in healthy donors. Study background: Earlier findings included approximately 120 million unique TCR beta sequences obtained from approximately 170 million T cells. General study results and limits: Cytomegalovirus-associated status was assigned to fewer than 200 TCR beta chains. TRBV6-2, TRBV6-3 and some other V segments were unresolvable in 87-base-pair reads.

As for this clone: Its antigen remains unidentified.

The primer mix had 60 Vbeta and 13 Jbeta primers. TCRdb's table, derived via immunoSEQ multiplex PCR, lists solely in-frame clones and lacks some. Among over 200,000 clones listed, over 65% were seen once. The V gene end was trimmed by 6 bases and the J gene end by 2 bases; junction bases not matched to a gene: 6. This CDR3 is built from 16 residues. CDR1 is SNHLY and CDR2 is FYNNEI in the germline V gene. This chain joins TRBV2 and TRBJ2-7, with 14 bases fitting TRBD2. The receptor was isolated from a human donor in good health. The specimen was PBMCs. This CDR3 reads CASRGLAGATPYEQYF. The CDR3 DNA follows: TGTGCCAGCAGGGGACTAGCGGGAGCAACACCCTACGAGCAGTACTTC.